This is a list of T cell receptor beta chains from one sample in a study of blood T cell repertoires in COVID-19. Assay used: immunoSEQ multiplex PCR; TCRdb lists only in-frame clones, some missing. There are approximately 300,000 clones in the sample; about nine tenths occur only once, and roughly a tenth lies in the top ten. Source material: PBMCs or T cells enriched from blood (not recorded which). These receptors came from a woman aged 25-40 years who had recovered from COVID-19. Both conserved end residues are part of each CDR3. D genes are given only for firm matches. Some rows mark clone size as missing; the rest say once, few, many or name a class of expanded clone.

j_gene | d_gene | v_gene | abundance | CDR3nt | CDR3aa
TRBJ2-2 | - | TRBV7-8 | - | TGTGCCAGCAGCTCCTCTGGGGCTGGGGAGCTGTTTTTT | CASSSSGAGELFF
TRBJ2-1 | TRBD1 | TRBV5-1 | - | TGCGCCAGCAGCTCAGGACAGGCGGTCGGGCAGCAGTTCTTC | CASSSGQAVGQQFF
TRBJ2-7 | - | TRBV28 | - | TGTGCCAGCAGTCCGACTAACTCCTACGAGCAGTACTTC | CASSPTNSYEQYF
TRBJ2-5 | - | TRBV28 | - | TGTGCCAGCAGTTCGCCGACTAGGGGGCACCAAGAGACCCAGTACTTC | CASSSPTRGHQETQYF
TRBJ2-7 | - | TRBV19 | - | TGTGCCAGTAGTACATCGAACAGGGCACCCCCCTACGAGCAGTACTTC | CASSTSNRAPPYEQYF
TRBJ2-1 | - | TRBV24-1 | - | TGTGCCACCAGTGATACACCGGGACAAACCTACAATGAGCAGTTCTTC | CATSDTPGQTYNEQFF
TRBJ1-1 | - | TRBV29-1 | - | TGCAGCGTTGAACGGCAGGGCGAAGCTTTCTTT | CSVERQGEAFF
TRBJ2-2 | - | TRBV4-3 | - | TGCGCCAGCAGCCAAGTTATGGACACTGGTAACACCGGGGAGCTGTTTTTT | CASSQVMDTGNTGELFF
TRBJ1-1 | - | TRBV6-5 | - | TGTGCCAGCAGCCTAGGGGGTTGGGAGACTGAAGCTTTCTTT | CASSLGGWETEAFF
TRBJ1-2 | TRBD1 | TRBV29-1 | - | TGCAGCGTTGGGGTGGCAGGGGGCGGGTATGGCTACACCTTC | CSVGVAGGGYGYTF
TRBJ2-3 | - | TRBV5-1 | - | TGCGCCAGCAGCACCCTGCGAGATACGCAGTATTTT | CASSTLRDTQYF
TRBJ1-1 | - | TRBV4-2 | - | TGTGCCAGCAGCCAAGTTTGGGCCGAGAACACTGAAGCTTTCTTT | CASSQVWAENTEAFF
TRBJ1-5 | - | TRBV28 | - | TGTGCCAGCAGTTTGCACACCCCTAGCAATCAGCCCCAGCATTTT | CASSLHTPSNQPQHF
TRBJ1-2 | - | TRBV3-1/TRBV3-2 | - | TGTGCCAGCGGTCGACACAGGGATGGCTACACCTTC | CASGRHRDGYTF
TRBJ2-5 | TRBD2 | TRBV5-1 | - | TGCGCCAGCAGCTTGGGGCGAGCGGGAGGAAAGACCCAGTACTTC | CASSLGRAGGKTQYF
TRBJ2-2 | - | TRBV9 | few | TGTGCCAGCAGCGTAACTTCGACCGGGGAGCTGTTTTTT | CASSVTSTGELFF
TRBJ2-5 | TRBD1 | TRBV18 | - | TGTGCCAGCTCCCCAGAGACAGGGGTAGGAGAGACCCAGTACTTC | CASSPETGVGETQYF
TRBJ1-2 | TRBD1 | TRBV18 | - | TGTGCCAGCTCACCACTGAGGCAGGGGGAGTTCGATGGCTACACCTTC | CASSPLRQGEFDGYTF
TRBJ1-1 | TRBD1 | TRBV7-8 | once | TGTGCCAGCAGCCGACAGGGGGACACTGAAGCTTTCTTT | CASSRQGDTEAFF
TRBJ1-5 | - | TRBV7-9 | - | TGTGCCAGCAGCCACGGGACTGGGGTTTATAGCAATCAGCCCCAGCATTTT | CASSHGTGVYSNQPQHF
TRBJ2-2 | - | TRBV7-9 | once | TGTGCCAGCAGCTTTTCACCCTCCGTGAGGAACACCGGGGAGCTGTTTTTT | CASSFSPSVRNTGELFF
TRBJ2-3 | - | TRBV29-1 | - | TGCAGCGTTCTGGGCCGATTCACAGATACGCAGTATTTT | CSVLGRFTDTQYF
TRBJ2-3 | TRBD2 | TRBV6-5 | - | TGTGCCAGCAGGCTAGCGGGATTCACAGATACGCAGTATTTT | CASRLAGFTDTQYF
TRBJ1-1 | TRBD1 | TRBV7-9 | - | TGTGCCAGCAGCCCGCAGACAGGGGTAAACACTGAAGCTTTCTTT | CASSPQTGVNTEAFF
TRBJ2-1 | - | TRBV7-6 | - | TGTGCCATTAGGAGAGACAATGAGCAGTTCTTC | CAIRRDNEQFF
TRBJ2-5 | TRBD2 | TRBV6-4 | - | TGTGCCAGCAGCTGGACTAGCGGGAGTGAGACCCAGTACTTC | CASSWTSGSETQYF
TRBJ1-5 | - | TRBV27 | - | TGTGCCAGCAGTTCCTACGGAGGTCAGCCCCAGCATTTT | CASSSYGGQPQHF
TRBJ1-1 | - | TRBV7-9 | - | TGTGCCAGCAGCTTAGACTCGGGAGGTCGGACTGAAGCTTTCTTT | CASSLDSGGRTEAFF
TRBJ2-7 | TRBD2 | TRBV4-1 | - | TGCGCCAGCAGCCCGCAACCAGCGGGGGCTTCCTACGAGCAGTACTTC | CASSPQPAGASYEQYF